The clone carrying this TCR beta chain was recorded only once. As yet, its antigen is unknown. V dropped 6 bases and J dropped 6 bases, with 14 bases sitting between them. The CDR3 is 13 residues long. Germline loops: CDR1 ENHRY, CDR2 SYGVKD. These data are taken from a study of shared clonotypes between healthy human individuals. Evenly divided among several immunoSEQ plates was the genomic DNA of each subset. Generated by immunoSEQ multiplex PCR, the TCRdb table keeps only in-frame clones and is missing some. The sample records about 2.4 million clones, approximately 94% being singletons. Findings and limits, study-wide: Generation probabilities were higher for clonotypes shared across all four sorted-subset donors than for unshared ones. Researchers sampled blood only, noting tissue repertoires likely differ.

The V call is TRBV10-3, the J call TRBJ1-1, with a possible D match to TRBD1 (6 bases). The receptor comes from a man aged 18 to 30 in good health. Some clones in this sample may be carry-over from other donors' samples. Material: naive CD4+ T cells from PBMCs. Subset meaning: CD45RA+ positively selected. The CDR3 reads CAISTGTRSEAFF. In DNA, the CDR3 is TGTGCCATCAGCACCGGGACACGCTCTGAAGCTTTCTTT.